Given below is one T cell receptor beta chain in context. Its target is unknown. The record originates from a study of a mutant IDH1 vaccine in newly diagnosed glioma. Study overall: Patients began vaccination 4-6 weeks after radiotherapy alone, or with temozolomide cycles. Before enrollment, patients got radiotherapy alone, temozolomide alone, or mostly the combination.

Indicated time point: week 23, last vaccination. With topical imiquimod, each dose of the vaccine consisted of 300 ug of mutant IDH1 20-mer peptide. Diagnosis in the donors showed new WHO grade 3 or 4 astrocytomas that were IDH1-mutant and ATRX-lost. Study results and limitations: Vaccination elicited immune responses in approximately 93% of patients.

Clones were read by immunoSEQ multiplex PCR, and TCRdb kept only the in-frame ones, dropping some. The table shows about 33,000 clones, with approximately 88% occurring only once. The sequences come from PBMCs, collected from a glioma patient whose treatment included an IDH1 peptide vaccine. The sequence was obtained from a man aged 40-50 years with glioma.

DNA of the CDR3: TGTGCCAGTAGTCCTGGACGAGTTCAGGGGCCCGTAATCCAAGCTTTCTTT. It yields the protein CASSPGRVQGPVIQAFF. The genes are TRBV19 and TRBJ1-1, with D perhaps matching TRBD1 (6 bases). This CDR3 has 17 residues. The V gene's germline CDR1 is LNHDA and CDR2 SQIVND (reference sequence). Trimming took off 5 bases at V and 9 bases at J, with 28 bases between the two ends. Filled out from reference TRBV19 and TRBJ1-1, the complete variable domain reads DGGITQSPKYLFRKEGQNVTLSCEQNLNHDAMYWYRQDPGQGLRLIYYSQIVNDFQKGDIAEGYSVSREKKESFPLTVTSAQKNPTAFYLCASSPGRVQGPVIQAFFGQGTRLTVV.